The 29 T cell receptor beta chains below come from one sample, sequenced in a study of T cells in Graves' hyperthyroidism and ophthalmopathy. Researchers took RNA transcripts and amplified the TCR beta CDR3 regions from them. First-round RT-PCR of the TCR CDR3 relied on the HTBI primer set. TCRdb re-called the multiplex PCR reads through MiXCR, storing one row per CDR3 protein. Of approximately 250,000 distinct CDR3 sequences detected, 24% appear once; the ten largest clones hold around 40%. Material for sequencing was blood. These receptors were obtained from a woman aged 40-49 years with Graves' ophthalmopathy.

This clonotype has ten or more counts. The chain has TRBV11-2 and TRBJ2-5; no reliable D call. Trimming cost V 2 bases and J 1 base, with 8 bases left between them. The length of the CDR3 is 14 residues. Germline-derived CDR1 and CDR2 are SGHAT and FQNNGV. CDR3 sequence reads: CASSLIRIQETQYF. CDR3 bases: TGTGCCAGCAGCTTAATACGGATCCAAGAGACCCAGTACTTC.

CDR3 DNA sequence: TGTGCCAGCAGTCGGACAGAGGCACTAGGGACCCAGTACTTC. Its translation is CASSRTEALGTQYF. V usage is TRBV6-2 or TRBV6-3 and J usage is TRBJ2-5; the D gene is possibly TRBD1 (6 bases). CDR3 size: 14 residues. The V gene's germline CDR1 is MNHEY and CDR2 SVGEGT. V lost 5 bases, J lost 7 bases, and 17 bases lay in between.

This clonotype was recorded at least ten times. This chain links TRBV28 with TRBJ2-7, with unresolved D. V shed 6 bases and J shed 3 bases, with 15 bases lying between them. This CDR3 region has 14 residues. The germline CDR1 and CDR2 sequences are MDHEN and SYDVKM. The CDR3 bases are TGTGCCAGCAGCCTCAGTACGGGTCTCTACGAGCAGTACTTC. As protein: CASSLSTGLYEQYF.

In this sample, this clonotype turned up many times. DNA of the CDR3: TGTGCCAGCAGTCCCGGGACAGGGGGTAGCAATCAGCCCCAGCATTTT. It yields the protein CASSPGTGGSNQPQHF. This chain links TRBV6-2 or TRBV6-3 with TRBJ1-5; 11 bases map to TRBD1. The CDR3 consists of 16 residues. Germline CDR1 is MNHEY and CDR2 is SVGEGT. Trimming at V came to 5 bases and at J to 0 bases, leaving 3 bases not matched to a gene.

This clonotype was counted ten times or more. The chain uses TRBV11-1 and TRBJ2-7; tentatively, D is TRBD2 (6 bases). Germline loops: CDR1 SGHAT, CDR2 FQDESV (reference sequence). Trimming took 1 base from V and 0 from J, leaving 16 bases between them. This CDR3 has 17 amino acids. For the CDR3, the DNA is TGTGCCAGCAGCTTAGTAGGAGGGAGGCAACGCTCCTACGAGCAGTACTTC. It is translated as CASSLVGGRQRSYEQYF.

This clonotype was counted many times. V usage is TRBV5-8 and J usage is TRBJ2-7; possible D gene TRBD1, 5 bases. Trimming pared 5 bases from V and 3 bases from J, leaving 15 bases between. The CDR3 covers 14 residues. CDR1 SGHTS and CDR2 YDEGEE come from the germline V gene. In DNA form, the CDR3 reads TGTGCCAGCAGATCTTCAGGGAAGCACTACGAGCAGTACTTC. It codes for CASRSSGKHYEQYF.

J is TRBJ2-7 and V is TRBV6-2 or TRBV6-3; the match to TRBD1 covers 7 bases. J gave up 4 bases and V 6 bases, and 6 bases lay outside the gene matches. Per the germline V gene, CDR1 is MNHEY and CDR2 is SVGEGT. The CDR3 totals 13 residues. The CDR3 protein is CASRTTTGYEQYF. The DNA of the CDR3 is TGTGCCAGCAGGACCACGACAGGGTACGAGCAGTACTTC.

This clonotype appeared many times. The J gene is TRBJ2-7, the V gene TRBV28; 9 bases agree with TRBD2. With V trimmed by 10 bases and J by 3 bases, 22 bases remained unmatched. Germline values: CDR1 MDHEN, CDR2 SYDVKM. This CDR3 comprises 18 residues. DNA for the CDR3: TGTGCCACCTCACGTCTCGGGTGGGTAGCGGGGGAACTCTACGAGCAGTACTTC. Residues: CATSRLGWVAGELYEQYF.

The CDR3 region is CASSRTVLSYEQYF. The CDR3 coding sequence is TGTGCCAGCAGTCGGACGGTACTCTCCTACGAGCAGTACTTC. This rearrangement joins TRBV6-1 to TRBJ2-7; D unclear. This CDR3 is built from 14 residues. V lost 5 bases and J 0 bases, leaving 11 bases between the germline ends. The germline V gene encodes CDR1 MNHNS and CDR2 SASEGT.

This clonotype was observed at least ten times. This sequence joins TRBV28 and TRBJ1-2, with 8 bases aligning to TRBD1. The ends lost 5 bases at V and 1 base at J; junction bases unmatched: 6. CDR3 length equals 15 residues. In germline, CDR1 is MDHEN, CDR2 SYDVKM. This chain's CDR3 is CASSIGTGINYGYTF. CDR3 coding DNA: TGTGCCAGCAGTATAGGGACAGGTATTAACTATGGCTACACCTTC.

This clonotype was recorded at least ten times. The CDR3 reads CASSLGPGQRNTEAFF. CDR3 coding DNA: TGTGCCAGCAGCTTAGGACCGGGACAGCGGAACACTGAAGCTTTCTTT. The gene calls are TRBV11-2 and TRBJ1-1; 7 bases map to TRBD1. J lost 1 base, V lost 1 base, and 6 bases had no gene match. Germline CDR1 reads SGHAT; CDR2 reads FQNNGV. The CDR3 sequence is 16 residues long.

This clonotype came up many times. The chain has TRBV10-2 and TRBJ2-3, with TRBD2 matching over 15 bases. J was trimmed by 4 bases and V by 8 bases; bases with no gene match: 1. The CDR3 runs 14 residues. Germline values: CDR1 WSHSY, CDR2 SAAADI. The chain's CDR3 is CASGLAGGADTQYF. DNA for the CDR3: TGCGCCAGCGGACTAGCGGGAGGGGCAGATACGCAGTATTTT.

This clonotype has more than one count but fewer than ten. This sequence joins TRBV30 and TRBJ1-1; tentatively, D is TRBD1 (6 bases). CDR3 length: 16 amino acids. In germline, CDR1 is GTSNPN, CDR2 SVGIG (reference sequence). Between the trimmed V and J ends, which lost 0 bases and 3 bases, there was a span of 17 bases. This CDR3 reads CAWSVSRTVGDTEAFF. The CDR3 region has the DNA TGTGCCTGGAGTGTATCCCGGACAGTCGGGGACACTGAAGCTTTCTTT.

This clonotype was seen many times. V gene TRBV27 combines with J gene TRBJ2-7; 11 bases line up with TRBD1. The CDR3 is 14 residues long. With 7 bases clipped from V and 3 bases from J, the junction kept 5 bases outside the gene matches. Germline lookup yields CDR1 MNHEY and CDR2 SMNVEV (reference sequence). CDR3 coding DNA: TGTGCCAGCACCTCCGGGACAGGGGGCTACGAGCAGTACTTC. This gives the protein CASTSGTGGYEQYF.

The rearrangement links TRBV6-1 to TRBJ1-1, with D uncertain. CDR1 is MNHNS and CDR2 is SASEGT in the germline V gene. V lost 2 bases, J lost 0 bases, and 16 bases lay in between. This CDR3 has 17 residues. CDR3 residues: CASSETLYSDLNTEAFF. Written as DNA, the CDR3 is TGTGCCAGCAGTGAAACCCTATACTCCGATTTGAACACTGAAGCTTTCTTT.

At least ten counts were recorded for this clonotype. The rearrangement uses TRBV20-1 and TRBJ1-1, with 10 nucleotides matching TRBD1. CDR1 DFQATT and CDR2 SNEGSKA come from the germline V gene (reference sequence). This CDR3 is built from 18 residues. V lost 5 bases, J lost 1 base, and 16 bases stayed unmatched. The CDR3 nucleotides read TGCAGTGCTGGAGGGATGTCCCGGACAGGGGGTAGGAACACTGAAGCTTTCTTT. This codes for CSAGGMSRTGGRNTEAFF.

V is TRBV6-5 and J is TRBJ2-7; tentatively, D is TRBD2 (5 bases). The CDR3 has 16 amino acids. Germline-derived CDR1 and CDR2 are MNHEY and SVGAGI. V lost 2 bases and J lost 7, with 21 bases in between. The CDR3 DNA is TGTGCCAGCAGTTACCCTATCCTCGGAGGAGAGGGAGAGCAGTACTTC. Its protein is CASSYPILGGEGEQYF.

This clonotype was detected ten times or more. The chain employs TRBV28 and TRBJ2-7, with 9 bases fitting TRBD1. Trimming at V came to 6 bases and at J to 7 bases, leaving 10 bases not matched to a gene. Germline V lookup: CDR1 MDHEN, CDR2 SYDVKM. This CDR3 is 14 amino acids long. The DNA for the CDR3 is TGTGCCAGCAGACTCCCGGGACAGGGTGCGGAGCAGTACTTC. This codes for CASRLPGQGAEQYF.

This clonotype has a count of ten or more. The chain links TRBV6-1 to TRBJ2-7, with 10 bases lining up with TRBD1. Germline CDR1 and CDR2: MNHNS and SASEGT. The CDR3 extends over 14 amino acids. Losses at the gene ends were 4 bases for V and 4 bases for J; bases not matched to a gene: 4. The CDR3 loop reads CASSVRTGGYEQYF. CDR3 nucleotides: TGTGCCAGCAGTGTACGGACAGGGGGGTACGAGCAGTACTTC.

This clonotype was counted once. The chain uses TRBV6-1 and TRBJ2-5; TRBD2 might be the D (5 bases). Trimming pared 3 bases from V and 5 bases from J, leaving 16 bases between. This CDR3 contains 15 residues. The germline CDR1 and CDR2 sequences are MNHNS and SASEGT. CDR3 nucleotides: TGTGCCAGCAGTGAGAGGGTGTGGAGTTCGGAGACCCAGTACTTC. Protein: CASSERVWSSETQYF.

This clonotype was found a few times. This may be a read error: a much more frequent sequence differs by one nucleotide. This rearrangement joins TRBV29-1 to TRBJ2-2; a weak D match, TRBD1 (6 bases). Germline CDR1 and CDR2: SQVTM and ANQGSEA. This CDR3 comprises 13 residues. CDR3 sequence reads: CTYRDTGWWELFF. In DNA, the CDR3 is TGCACCTATAGGGACACGGGGTGGTGGGAGCTGTTTTTT.

The chain carries TRBV19 and TRBJ2-7; D remains ambiguous. The CDR3 extends over 14 amino acids. Trimming took 2 bases from V and 0 from J, leaving 8 bases between them. Germline lookup yields CDR1 LNHDA and CDR2 SQIVND (reference sequence). The CDR3 spells CASSIRFDSYEQYF. DNA for the CDR3: TGTGCCAGTAGTATAAGGTTCGACTCCTACGAGCAGTACTTC.

This clonotype was observed many times. In nucleotides, the CDR3 is TGTGCCAGCAGTGTTCCAGGTAGCACAGATACGCAGTATTTT. Translation gives CASSVPGSTDTQYF. V is TRBV2 and J is TRBJ2-3; D not resolved. V lost 4 bases, J lost 0 bases, and 8 bases lay in between. Germline-derived CDR1 and CDR2 are SNHLY and FYNNEI. The CDR3 loop spans 14 amino acids.

This clonotype was seen at least ten times. J is TRBJ2-5 and V is TRBV20-1; D is tentatively TRBD1 or TRBD2 (6 bases each). The CDR3 has 13 residues. CDR1 is DFQATT and CDR2 is SNEGSKA in the germline V gene (reference sequence). V lost 1 base and J lost 5, with 11 bases in between. CDR3 sequence: CSARAGGGETQYF. CDR3 DNA sequence: TGCAGTGCTAGAGCCGGGGGCGGTGAGACCCAGTACTTC.

This clonotype was detected many times. The chain couples TRBV19 to TRBJ2-5; a possible D gene is TRBD1 (6 bases). V lost 5 bases and J lost 1, with 14 bases in between. This CDR3 spans 15 amino acids. Germline V lookup: CDR1 LNHDA, CDR2 SQIVND (reference sequence). The CDR3 loop is CASSQQGAPQETQYF. In DNA, the CDR3 is TGTGCCAGTAGTCAACAGGGCGCCCCCCAAGAGACCCAGTACTTC.

At least ten counts were recorded for this clonotype. This chain joins TRBV2 and TRBJ2-4; perhaps TRBD1 as D (5 bases). Germline V gene lookup returns CDR1 SNHLY and CDR2 FYNNEI. The CDR3 contains 16 residues. Trimming took off 1 base at V and 7 bases at J, with 17 bases between the two ends. CDR3 amino acids: CASSEGQILISNIQYF. CDR3 bases: TGTGCCAGCAGTGAAGGACAGATCCTTATATCCAACATTCAGTACTTC.

This clonotype has at least ten counts. The chain links TRBV29-1 to TRBJ2-5; TRBD2 aligns across 10 bases. The CDR3 consists of 13 residues. CDR1 is SQVTM, CDR2 ANQGSEA, per germline. J was trimmed by 13 bases and V by 3 bases; bases with no gene match: 11. The CDR3 sequence: CSVERASGRRRYF. CDR3 nucleotides: TGCAGCGTTGAGAGGGCTAGCGGGAGACGCCGGTACTTC. Looking up the rest from reference TRBV29-1 and TRBJ2-5 gives the full variable domain: SAVISQKPSRDICQRGTSLTIQCQVDSQVTMMFWYRQQPGQSLTLIATANQGSEATYESGFVIDKFPISRPNLTFSTLTVSNMSPEDSSIYLCSVERASGRRRYFGPGTRLLVL.

Comment on this clonotype: An end of the junction differs from the germline gene, which may be a read error. The chain joins TRBV6-2 or TRBV6-3 to TRBJ2-7, with D unclear. The CDR3 runs to 14 residues. Germline lookup yields CDR1 MNHEY and CDR2 SVGEGT. The CDR3 here is CASRDARSSYEQCF. In DNA form, the CDR3 reads TGTGCCAGCAGGGACGCACGGAGCTCCTACGAGCAGTGCTTC.

This clonotype was found many times. The chain recombines TRBV20-1 with TRBJ1-5, with D tentatively TRBD1 (6 bases). The CDR3 has 13 amino acids. V was trimmed by 5 bases and J by 3 bases, leaving 11 bases between them. Germline assignment: CDR1 DFQATT and CDR2 SNEGSKA (reference sequence). This CDR3 reads CSAQDRTNQPQHF. DNA of the CDR3: TGCAGTGCTCAAGACAGGACCAATCAGCCCCAGCATTTT.